Listed below are T cell receptor beta chains from one sample, sequenced in a study of shared clonotypes between healthy human individuals. The protocol was immunoSEQ multiplex PCR, while the TCRdb copy is restricted to in-frame clones and leaves out a portion. The sample carries roughly 650,000 clones, roughly 96% recorded once. Sequencing used naive CD8+ T cells sorted from blood. The receptors originated from a woman aged 25 to 39 in good health. Each CDR3 is given with its conserved first and last residue. The order of the fields is CDR3 protein, CDR3 DNA, clone size, D gene, V gene, J gene. A D gene is named only where the DNA matches it firmly. Size values are once, few and many counts, or a class for expanded clones, and some rows have none.

CASSSTGTGWETQYF	TGTGCCAGCAGTTCGACTGGGACAGGGTGGGAGACCCAGTACTTC	.	TRBD1	TRBV28	TRBJ2-5
CASSQEVYGYEQYF	TGTGCCAGCAGCCAAGAGGTTTACGGCTACGAGCAGTACTTC	.	.	TRBV4-2	TRBJ2-7
CASSKEPSGSGYNEQFF	TGTGCCAGCAGCAAAGAACCTAGCGGGAGTGGCTACAATGAGCAGTTCTTC	.	.	TRBV21-1	TRBJ2-1
CSAESGLASNNEQFF	TGCAGCGCCGAGTCGGGACTAGCGAGCAACAATGAGCAGTTCTTC	.	TRBD2	TRBV29-1	TRBJ2-1
CASSLDETGSPGNTIYF	TGCGCCAGCAGCTTGGACGAGACAGGCTCTCCTGGAAACACCATATATTTT	.	.	TRBV5-1	TRBJ1-3
CATSTGTSEFNEQFF	TGTGCCACCAGCACCGGGACTAGCGAATTCAATGAGCAGTTCTTC	.	TRBD2	TRBV15	TRBJ2-1
CASSLAGLLQANYGYTF	TGTGCCAGCAGCTTAGCTGGGCTCCTTCAGGCTAACTATGGCTACACCTTC	.	.	TRBV7-9	TRBJ1-2
CASSFWGNEQYF	TGTGCCAGCAGCTTTTGGGGTAACGAGCAGTACTTC	.	.	TRBV5-4	TRBJ2-7
CASSRESHPYEQYF	TGTGCCAGCAGCCGAGAATCTCATCCCTACGAGCAGTACTTC	.	.	TRBV7-8	TRBJ2-7
CASSPSANPSYEQYF	TGTGCCAGCAGCCCCTCAGCGAACCCTAGCTACGAGCAGTACTTC	.	.	TRBV5-6	TRBJ2-7
CASSLGWTSGSTDTQYF	TGTGCCAGCAGCTTAGGCTGGACTAGCGGAAGCACAGATACGCAGTATTTT	.	TRBD2	TRBV13	TRBJ2-3
CASSGAGYEQYF	TGTGCCAGCAGCGGAGCGGGCTACGAGCAGTACTTC	.	.	TRBV7-9	TRBJ2-7
CASSETGGPGETQYF	TGTGCCAGCAGTGAAACGGGAGGGCCGGGAGAGACCCAGTACTTC	.	TRBD2	TRBV2	TRBJ2-5
CASSSIHEQYF	TGTGCCAGCAGCTCAATCCACGAGCAGTACTTC	.	.	TRBV5-4	TRBJ2-7
CASFGVGGTDTQYF	TGTGCCAGTTTCGGGGTAGGGGGGACAGATACGCAGTATTTT	.	.	TRBV27	TRBJ2-3
CATSVKVETGRYEQYF	TGTGCCACCAGCGTAAAGGTGGAGACTGGCCGTTACGAGCAGTACTTC	.	.	TRBV15	TRBJ2-7
CASSLLNRDIYYGYTF	TGTGCCAGCAGCTTACTCAACCGGGACATTTATTATGGCTACACCTTC	.	.	TRBV7-9	TRBJ1-2
CASSFASWGKDTQYF	TGTGCCAGCAGTTTTGCGAGCTGGGGGAAGGATACGCAGTATTTT	.	.	TRBV27	TRBJ2-3
CASADSLALAEKLFF	TGTGCCAGTGCCGATTCGCTAGCCTTGGCTGAAAAACTGTTTTTT	.	.	TRBV19	TRBJ1-4
CASRSEGGLSEAFF	TGTGCCAGCAGGTCCGAGGGGGGGCTGAGTGAAGCTTTCTTT	.	.	TRBV7-9	TRBJ1-1
CSARDGGGYTF	TGCAGTGCTAGAGATGGTGGTGGCTACACCTTC	few	.	TRBV20-1	TRBJ1-2
CASAAVRNTEAFF	TGTGCCAGCGCTGCAGTAAGGAACACTGAAGCTTTCTTT	.	.	TRBV28	TRBJ1-1
CASSFNGVRTDTQYF	TGCGCCAGCAGCTTTAACGGGGTTCGCACAGATACGCAGTATTTT	.	.	TRBV5-1	TRBJ2-3
CASSPGQGPYEQYF	TGTGCCAGCTCACCCGGACAGGGCCCCTACGAGCAGTACTTC	.	TRBD1	TRBV18	TRBJ2-7
CASSPWSYNEQFF	TGCGCCAGCAGCCCGTGGTCCTACAATGAGCAGTTCTTC	.	.	TRBV5-1	TRBJ2-1
CASSLLGYSYEQYF	TGTGCCAGCAGTTTGCTGGGCTACTCCTACGAGCAGTACTTC	.	.	TRBV27	TRBJ2-7
CASSHRNGELFF	TGTGCCAGCAGCCACCGCAACGGGGAGCTGTTTTTT	few	.	TRBV7-3	TRBJ2-2
CASTLKRGANNEQFF	TGTGCCAGCACCCTAAAAAGGGGGGCGAACAATGAGCAGTTCTTC	.	.	TRBV6-1	TRBJ2-1
CASSPRTGGEAFF	TGTGCCAGCAGCCCCCGGACAGGGGGTGAAGCTTTCTTT	.	TRBD1	TRBV2	TRBJ1-1
CASSQDGPAKRSLAKNIQYF	TGCGCCAGCAGCCAAGACGGGCCAGCGAAAAGATCTCTAGCCAAAAACATTCAGTACTTC	.	.	TRBV4-1	TRBJ2-4
CASPKRGLYNEQFF	TGTGCCAGCCCCAAGCGGGGCCTTTACAATGAGCAGTTCTTC	.	TRBD2	TRBV2	TRBJ2-1
CASSLGPSGTYEQYF	TGTGCCAGCAGCTTAGGTCCTAGCGGGACCTACGAGCAGTACTTC	.	TRBD2	TRBV11-2	TRBJ2-7
CASNAGGGSSYEQYF	TGTGCCAGCAACGCCGGGGGCGGGAGCTCCTACGAGCAGTACTTC	.	.	TRBV27	TRBJ2-7
CASRQLGGDEPQHF	TGTGCCAGCAGGCAACTCGGCGGGGACGAGCCCCAGCATTTT	.	.	TRBV2	TRBJ1-5
CASSQVGGQRTEAFF	TGCGCCAGCAGCCAAGTGGGGGGGCAGCGCACTGAAGCTTTCTTT	.	.	TRBV4-1	TRBJ1-1
CSAPQSYEQYF	TGCAGTGCCCCCCAATCCTACGAGCAGTACTTC	.	.	TRBV20-1	TRBJ2-7
CASTSGWLADTQYF	TGTGCCAGCACTAGCGGGTGGTTAGCAGATACGCAGTATTTT	.	TRBD2	TRBV2	TRBJ2-3
CASRLQGTNYGYTF	TGTGCCAGCAGGCTACAGGGAACAAACTATGGCTACACCTTC	.	.	TRBV28	TRBJ1-2
CASRDLAVGYNEQFF	TGTGCCAGCAGAGATCTAGCGGTTGGGTACAATGAGCAGTTCTTC	.	TRBD2	TRBV27	TRBJ2-1
CASSLISGTEQYF	TGTGCCAGCAGTTTAATTAGCGGGACCGAGCAGTACTTC	.	TRBD2	TRBV28	TRBJ2-7
CASSQVVTEKLFF	TGCGCCAGCAGCCAAGTCGTTACTGAAAAACTGTTTTTT	once	.	TRBV4-1	TRBJ1-4
CASNEGVGNSPLHF	TGTGCCAGCAACGAGGGCGTGGGGAATTCACCCCTCCACTTT	.	.	TRBV9	TRBJ1-6